These 22 T cell receptor beta chains came from one sample sequenced in a study of T cell repertoires in cytomegalovirus infection. TCRdb analysed the reads with MiXCR anew, one entry per CDR3 protein. The table includes 450,000 to 550,000 distinct CDR3 sequences, about 17% detected once. Input material: CD8+ T cells from PBMCs. These receptors all come from a human donor in good health (CMV status not recorded). Some clones in this sample may be carry-over from other donors' samples.

A remark on this clonotype: A much larger clone lies one base from this, so it may be a read error. The chain links TRBV7-9 to TRBJ1-6, with a tentative D call TRBD1 (5 bases). The germline CDR1 and CDR2 sequences are SEHNR and FQNEAQ (reference sequence). This CDR3 is 15 amino acids long. Trimming removed 3 bases at V and 11 bases at J, with 17 bases between. CDR3 amino acids: CASSFYGGNDPPLHF. For the CDR3, the DNA is TGTGCCAGCAGCTTTTATGGGGGTAATGATCCACCCCTCCACTTT.

This clonotype was counted between two and nine times. This rearrangement joins TRBV20-1 to TRBJ2-1; 12 bases map to TRBD2. The CDR3 runs 14 residues. Germline values: CDR1 DFQATT, CDR2 SNEGSKA (reference sequence). The ends lost 4 bases at V and 9 bases at J; junction bases unmatched: 7. Here the CDR3 reads CSATGTSGFGEQFF. The CDR3 coding sequence is TGCAGTGCTACGGGGACTAGCGGGTTCGGTGAGCAGTTCTTC.

This clonotype has ten or more counts. This chain joins TRBV2 and TRBJ1-2, with TRBD1 as a possible D gene (5 bases). Germline CDR1 reads SNHLY; CDR2 reads FYNNEI. The CDR3 covers 17 residues. Trimming shortened V by 6 bases and J by 5 bases, and 25 bases separated the two germline ends. The CDR3 nucleotides read TGTGCCAGCAGCCTCCCAAGAGGGGCAGTTAAACTTTATGGCTACACCTTC. It is translated as CASSLPRGAVKLYGYTF.

The chain joins TRBV5-1 to TRBJ2-1, with a possible D match to TRBD2 (5 bases). The CDR3 sequence is 15 residues long. With 3 bases removed from V and 8 bases from J, the gap between germline ends came to 18 bases. CDR1 is SGHRS and CDR2 is YFSETQ in the germline V gene. This chain's CDR3 is CASSSEGSRSYEQFF. CDR3 DNA: TGCGCCAGCAGCTCCGAGGGCAGTCGGTCGTATGAGCAGTTCTTC.

This clonotype was seen a few times. The V gene is TRBV6-6, the J gene TRBJ2-7; D is ambiguous. This CDR3 region has 14 residues. Germline V CDR1 and CDR2: MNHNY, SVGAGI (reference sequence). Trimming pared 2 bases from V and 2 bases from J, leaving 10 bases between. The CDR3 region has the DNA TGTGCCAGCAGTTACGAGTCGGCGACCTACGAGCAGTACTTC. Translating it yields CASSYESATYEQYF.

This chain connects TRBV29-1 to TRBJ1-1, with D perhaps TRBD1 (5 bases). CDR1 is SQVTM, CDR2 ANQGSEA, per germline. This CDR3 comprises 11 residues. The V end lost 6 bases, the J end lost 4 bases, and 9 bases lay between the germline ends. As DNA, the CDR3 is TGCAGCGTCCATGGGGGCACTGAAGCTTTCTTT. As protein: CSVHGGTEAFF.

The chain is built from TRBV10-2 and TRBJ1-1, with D uncertain. Germline values: CDR1 WSHSY, CDR2 SAAADI. The ends were cut back, 2 bases at V and 0 bases at J, with 7 bases in the middle. The CDR3 is 14 amino acids. The CDR3 DNA reads TGCGCCAGCAGTGAGAACAACATGAACACTGAAGCTTTCTTT. Translation gives CASSENNMNTEAFF.

This clonotype was observed at least ten times. CDR3: CASSTGQGADEQYF. The CDR3 nucleotides are TGTGCCAGCAGTACCGGACAGGGGGCCGACGAGCAGTACTTC. The chain carries TRBV6-5 and TRBJ2-7; 11 bases agree with TRBD1. Germline V gene sequence: CDR1 MNHEY, CDR2 SVGAGI. V trimming: 5 bases; J trimming: 5 bases; junction bases outside the gene matches: 5. CDR3 length: 14 amino acids.

Comment on this clonotype: This may come from a read error, since a much larger clone is one base off. The chain has TRBV11-2 and TRBJ2-1; 10 positions match TRBD1. The CDR3 length is 17 residues. Germline loops: CDR1 SGHAT, CDR2 FQNNGV. The junction had 14 bases not matched to a gene; V was cut back by 5 bases and J by 7 bases. This CDR3 is CASSPRTGGFLSNEQFF. CDR3 nucleotide sequence: TGTGCCAGCAGCCCTCGGACAGGGGGGTTTCTAAGTAATGAGCAGTTCTTC. Full variable domain (outside the CDR3, taken from reference TRBV11-2 and TRBJ2-1): EAGVAQSPRYKIIEKRQSVAFWCNPISGHATLYWYQQILGQGPKLLIQFQNNGVVDDSQLPKDRFSAERLKGVDSTLKIQPAKLEDSAVYLCASSPRTGGFLSNEQFFGPGTRLTVL.

This clonotype was seen more than once but under ten times. The chain carries TRBV28 and TRBJ2-7; D is ambiguous. Per the germline V gene, CDR1 is MDHEN and CDR2 is SYDVKM. CDR3 length: 14 residues. V lost 3 bases, J lost 2 bases, and 11 bases lay in between. The CDR3 reads CASSFPAATYEQYF. The CDR3 DNA reads TGTGCCAGCAGTTTTCCTGCGGCTACCTACGAGCAGTACTTC.

In its sample, this clonotype was seen many times. The CDR3 sequence: CASSPKVGGAPGEQYF. The DNA for the CDR3 is TGCGCCAGCAGCCCGAAAGTCGGCGGGGCTCCTGGCGAGCAGTACTTC. The rearrangement links TRBV4-1 to TRBJ2-7; D may be TRBD2 (6 bases). The CDR3 contains 16 residues. CDR1 is MGHRA and CDR2 is YSYEKL in the germline V gene. Trimming left V 4 bases short and J 6 bases short, with 22 bases between.

V usage is TRBV12-5 and J usage is TRBJ2-1; 7 bases fit TRBD2. From germline, CDR1 is LGHNT and CDR2 FRNRAP. J lost 5 bases, V lost 1 base, and 2 bases had no gene match. The CDR3 consists of 14 residues. The CDR3 region has the DNA TGTGCTAGTGGTTTGGGAGGGACTAACAATGAGCAGTTCTTC. It is translated as CASGLGGTNNEQFF.

The chain links TRBV6-5 to TRBJ2-7; D is perhaps TRBD2 (7 bases). The germline V gene has CDR1 MNHEY and CDR2 SVGAGI. The CDR3 has 14 residues. The V gene lost 5 bases and the J gene lost 4 bases, with 15 bases spanning the gap. CDR3 sequence: CASSHRTAGYEQYF. CDR3 in DNA: TGTGCCAGCAGTCATCGGACAGCGGGATACGAGCAGTACTTC.

This clonotype was seen a few times. The chain joins TRBV3-1 to TRBJ2-1, with 13 bases fitting TRBD2. The germline V gene has CDR1 LGHDT and CDR2 YNNKEL (reference sequence). V trimming: 5 bases; J trimming: 2 bases; junction bases outside the gene matches: 6. The CDR3 is made up of 17 amino acids. DNA of the CDR3: TGTGCCAGCAGCTACCGGACTAGCGGGGGCCCCTACAATGAGCAGTTCTTC. The encoded protein is CASSYRTSGGPYNEQFF.

The genes are TRBV28 and TRBJ1-4; TRBD1 aligns across 8 bases. The CDR3 length is 14 residues. The ends lost 6 bases at V and 8 bases at J; junction bases unmatched: 8. Looked up from germline, CDR1 is MDHEN and CDR2 is SYDVKM. This chain's CDR3 is CASSPGTGTEKLFF. CDR3 coding DNA: TGTGCCAGCAGCCCGGGGACAGGAACAGAAAAACTGTTTTTT.

V is TRBV5-6 and J is TRBJ1-1; no firm D call. V shed 3 bases and J shed 5 bases, with 23 bases lying between them. Germline CDR1 is SGHDT and CDR2 is YYEEEE. This CDR3 spans 17 amino acids. CDR3 in amino acids: CASSSSGIPSARTEAFF. CDR3 DNA: TGTGCCAGCAGCTCCTCCGGGATCCCATCAGCGAGGACTGAAGCTTTCTTT.

This clonotype was found many times. V gene TRBV7-9 combines with J gene TRBJ2-7; 10 bases match TRBD2. Looked up from germline, CDR1 is SEHNR and CDR2 is FQNEAQ (reference sequence). CDR3 size: 13 residues. Unmatched junction bases numbered 2, after V lost 4 bases and J lost 5 bases. Here the CDR3 DNA reads TGTGCCAGCAGCTACGGGACTAGCGACGAGCAGTACTTC. It yields the protein CASSYGTSDEQYF. The variable domain in full, with the rest retrieved from reference TRBV7-9 and TRBJ2-7, is DTGVSQNPRHKITKRGQNVTFRCDPISEHNRLYWYRQTLGQGPEFLTYFQNEAQLEKSRLLSDRFSAERPKGSFSTLEIQRTEQGDSAMYLCASSYGTSDEQYFGPGTRLTVT.

V gene TRBV9 combines with J gene TRBJ1-1, with unresolved D. Trimming took 0 bases from V and 1 from J, leaving 4 bases between them. This CDR3 is built from 13 residues. Germline CDR1 SGDLS, CDR2 YYNGEE. CDR3 nucleotides: TGTGCCAGCAGCGTAGCAGGGAACACTGAAGCTTTCTTT. Translation: CASSVAGNTEAFF.

In regard to this clonotype: A much larger clone is a single base away; this may be a read error. This chain links TRBV10-3 with TRBJ2-7; possibly TRBD1 for D (5 bases). The CDR3 runs 16 residues. The V gene's germline CDR1 is ENHRY and CDR2 SYGVKD. Trimming took 3 bases from V and 3 from J, leaving 18 bases between them. CDR3 nucleotides: TGTGCCATCAGTGACCCAGGAGAGGACAAACACTACGAGCAGTACTTC. It encodes CAISDPGEDKHYEQYF.

In the case of this clonotype: Just one base apart from a much larger clone, this may be a read error. V usage is TRBV7-3 and J usage is TRBJ2-3, with 8 positions matching TRBD2. Germline V gives CDR1 SGHTA, CDR2 FQGTGA. With 2 bases clipped from V and 2 bases from J, the junction kept 9 bases outside the gene matches. CDR3 size: 17 residues. CDR3 bases: TGTGCCAGCAGCTTAGGGTGGGGCGGGGGGTCCACAGATACGCAGTATTTT. Translation gives CASSLGWGGGSTDTQYF. The variable domain in full, completed from reference TRBV7-3 and TRBJ2-3, reads GAGVSQTPSNKVTEKGKYVELRCDPISGHTALYWYRQSLGQGPEFLIYFQGTGAADDSGLPNDRFFAVRPEGSVSTLKIQRTERGDSAVYLCASSLGWGGGSTDTQYFGPGTRLTVL.

The chain recombines TRBV10-2 with TRBJ1-2; 9 nucleotides align to TRBD1. Trimming took 2 bases from V and 5 from J; bases not matched to a gene: 9. In germline, CDR1 is WSHSY, CDR2 SAAADI. CDR3 length: 16 residues. CDR3 residues: CASSELGTGYGYGYTF. DNA of the CDR3: TGCGCCAGCAGTGAGCTCGGGACAGGGTATGGGTATGGCTACACCTTC.

The count of this clonotype is one. As the CDR3 is not closed by the conserved phenylalanine or tryptophan, this likely results from a read error. The genes are TRBV10-2 and TRBJ2-1; 9 nucleotides match TRBD2. The V gene's germline CDR1 is WSHSY and CDR2 SAAADI. CDR3 length equals 19 residues. V shed 7 bases and J 0 bases; nucleotides not matched to a gene: 16. CDR3 sequence (DNA): TGCGCCAGCAAAGCGGGACTAGCTGGGGGTTTTAGCTCCTACAATGAGCAGTTCATC. Translation gives CASKAGLAGGFSSYNEQFI.